This TCR beta chain appears in the sequencing data of a study of blood T cell repertoires in COVID-19 (dated by TCRdb to the early 2020s). As for the study more broadly: Samples covering the acute and convalescent phases of COVID-19 were provided by collaborators in the United States, Italy and Spain. The prospective study material was composed of cDNA or gDNA derived from T cells, B-cell-depleted T cells, or PBMCs. Subjects who had been exposed to COVID-19, were actively infected with it, or had recovered from it provided the deeply sampled blood TCRbeta repertoires that made up the dataset. The repertoires were made available in a free public database intended to serve as a resource for research on the immune response to SARS-CoV-2. Samples came from the ongoing ImmuneRACE study (first 160 participants) plus 1,254 subjects from 6 global collaborators. Nearly every sample came with metadata listing a de-identified subject ID, COVID-19 status, age in years and sex. Where available, HLA class I and class II types were obtained from metadata supplied by the sample provider rather than from assay-based typing. What the study reported, not specific to this receptor: The amount of clinical and demographic metadata varied by source and participant and was provided uncurated.

Whole blood was collected in K2EDTA tubes by collaborating institutions according to the institutions' own protocols. For TCRbeta analysis, collaborators shipped samples in one of three forms: frozen whole blood, isolated PBMCs, or DNA extracted from either of those sample types. Its CDR3 holds 14 amino acids, cysteine through phenylalanine. Left in the record is the CDR3 DNA by itself, 42 bases read in frame from the first base. V is shortened by 3 bases, J by 3 bases, and the region joining them spans 11 bases. Looking up the germline V gene (reference sequence) yields CDR1 SGHNT and CDR2 YYREEE. The immunoSEQ Assay, a bias-controlled multiplex PCR, was used to amplify TCRbeta CDR3 regions from genomic DNA. The original pipeline was this. The number of nucleated cells in each sample was estimated from the amplification of reference gene primers within the assay. To quantify the absolute abundance of each unique TCRbeta CDR3 rearrangement, sequence reads were collapsed and filtered. For each sample, productive Simpson clonality was calculated by taking the square root of Simpson's diversity index across productive rearrangements. TCRdb retrieved this table from immuneACCESS and kept in-frame rearrangements only. Not all clones are present; in checked studies, unresolved V genes account for under half, and no reason is known for the remainder. Clonal size and the V and J genes are those of that table, whereas D and trimming came from the DNA. The sample table records around 94,000 clones; around 90% of these occur just once. The ten largest clonotypes hold roughly 4.5% of the sample.

In the case of this clone: Its target antigen remains unknown. No base quality information exists; no much larger clone differs at one position.

The rearranged chain carries TRBV5-4 and TRBJ2-3; a weak D assignment points to TRBD2 (6 bases agree). The receptor comes from a man between 18 and 35 years old with acute or convalescent COVID-19. The sequenced sample consisted of peripheral blood. The sequenced DNA is TGTGCCAGCAGCTATAGCGGTCTAACAGATACGCAGTATTTT. The encoded protein is CASSYSGLTDTQYF.